This note documents a single T cell receptor (beta chain) sequence. Its antigen is unidentified. V was cut by 4 bases and J by 3 bases, with 18 bases left in between. CDR3 length equals 17 residues. CDR1 SNHLY and CDR2 FYNNEI come from the germline V gene. The data stem from a study of shared clonotypes between healthy human individuals. The study, taken as a whole, reports: An effect of sequencing depth on clonotype sharing among donors was expected.

Clones were read by immunoSEQ multiplex PCR, and TCRdb kept only the in-frame ones, dropping some. The table shows 2 million to 2.5 million clones, with 95% occurring only once. The source of this sequence is a man in his late teens or twenties in good health. Sequencing used naive CD4+ T cells sorted from blood. Regarding subset: CD45RA+ positively selected. V and J are TRBV2 and TRBJ1-4; maybe TRBD1 (5 bases). The CDR3 nucleotides are TGTGCCAGCAGTGGCTGGGGCTATGTCCGGGCTAATGAAAAACTGTTTTTT. Its protein product is CASSGWGYVRANEKLFF.